This T cell receptor beta chain originates from a study of molecular identifiers for immune sequencing clone quantification (dated by TCRdb to the late 2010s). General notes on the study: In a replicate experiment, RNA from around 20,000 or 100,000 naive CD8 T cells was split into five aliquots, four of which were sequenced. CD8 T cells were used in a methods study to benchmark molecular-identifier clustering-based TCR repertoire sequencing (MIDCIRS) and TCR RNA copy counting. Study-level results and caveats: Highly expanded clone sizes could be underestimated if identical TCR molecules share a barcode. Without barcode sub-clustering, chimeric consensus sequences inflated TCR diversity; chimeras reached as high as 47%. In CMV-specific effector cells, clones with more than 20 RNA copies contained over 97% of molecules, whereas in naive cells such clones contained under 1% of molecules. Spiked-in Jurkat TCR RNA equal to a single cell's worth was reported to be detectable even within one million naive CD8 T cells. Modeling estimated 3 to 3.5 recovered TCR RNA copies per cell, compared with about ten by digital PCR, which implies around 33% capture efficiency. The naive libraries included spiked-in Jurkat TCR RNA (about ten copies' worth), and this Jurkat TCR RNA is not part of the donor repertoire.

The germline V gene (reference sequence) provides CDR1 SEHNR and CDR2 FQNEAQ. The CDR3 goes from the cysteine to the phenylalanine over 16 residues. The kept DNA is CDR3 alone, 48 bases in frame from the first base. About this clonotype: There is no known antigen for this receptor. A much larger clone differs from this one at a single base, so this may be a read error.

Libraries of naive CD8 T cells were built from around 20,000 to 990,000 sorted cells, with 10%, 30% or 50% of the purified RNA used. Naive CD8 T cells, defined as CD8+CD4-CCR7+CD45RA+, were FACS-sorted into RLT Plus buffer on a BD FACSAria II. Nine to eleven TCR copies' worth of Jurkat RNA were spiked into roughly 17,000-1,100,000 naive CD8 T cell samples to test detection sensitivity. CD8 T cells were enriched with RosetteSep CD8+ T Cell Enrichment Cocktail and Ficoll-Paque, followed by ACK red cell lysis. Receptor libraries were prepared by PCR. Instrument used: Illumina HiSeq 4000. Preparation of bulk TCR libraries followed a previously described approach, with the TCR primers listed in Table S5. The Qiagen AllPrep DNA/RNA kit was used to purify total RNA. Before any analysis, reads coming from multiple sequencing runs of the same library were combined into one pool. Turning to the authors' computational methods: Reads were retained only if the reads had an exact TCR constant sequence, and the retained reads were trimmed to 150 nt and grouped according to their 12-nt molecular barcodes. Reads in each barcode group were sub-clustered using a 15% Levenshtein threshold, and a quality-weighted consensus sequence was built for each RNA molecule. Non-functional sequences were removed, as were lower-count sequences one edit away from another. Based on a fit of two negative binomial distributions, barcode sub-clusters having less than 20% of the maximum read count were discarded. Through fastp at Q25 and MiXCR, TCRdb rebuilt clones from the public reads, retaining in-frame beta chains. Every entry covers one CDR3 protein and lists the most common genes and DNA from its rows. These V and J calls originate from TCRdb's pipeline instead of the authors' own analysis. The sample table records about 320,000 distinct CDR3 sequences; 20% to 25% of these occur just once. The ten largest clones represent 0.81% of the sample.

The chain joins TRBV7-9 to TRBJ1-3; the D gene remains uncertain. The sequencing sample was made of naive CD8+ T cells from blood, with Jurkat cell RNA spiked in. This sample's cell subset or site label indicates: FACS-sorted CD8+CD4-CCR7+CD45RA+ naive T cells. This receptor was taken from a human donor in good health. Some libraries in this study had Jurkat cell RNA spiked in. The CDR3 region has the sequence CASSFPRTVSGDTIYF. The nucleotide sequence is given as TGTGCCAGCAGCTTCCCGAGGACCGTCTCTGGAGACACCATATATTTT.